This paragraph reports one TCR beta chain. The antigen is unknown. Compared with germline, one end of the junction differs, possibly owing to a read error. CDR3 and TCR beta VDJ profiling relied on genomic DNA as the template. One entry per CDR3 protein results from TCRdb running MiXCR on the reads. Here the sample spans 150,000 to 180,000 distinct CDR3 sequences, roughly 49% being singletons. Patients who underwent sequencing had shown CD8+CD57+ cell expansion by flow cytometry. This specimen comes from a study of CD8+CD57+ T cells in acquired aplastic anemia. As for the study in general: Average DNA yield from sorted CD4+ and CD8+ cells was 3.2 ug.

General study points: Patient and control CD8+ Simpson's diversity was not significantly different.

The sequenced sample was sorted CD4+, CD8+, or CD8+CD57+ T cells (not recorded which) from PBMCs. This TCR derives from a human donor with aplastic anemia.

The CDR3 DNA reads TGCGCCAGCAGCTTACAGGGTAATGAAAAACCGTTTTTT. Amino acids: CASSLQGNEKPFF. V is TRBV5-1 and J is TRBJ1-4; a possible D gene is TRBD1 (6 bases). From germline, CDR1 is SGHRS and CDR2 YFSETQ. CDR3 size: 13 residues.